These 15 T cell receptor beta chains originate from one sample sequenced in a study of a mutant IDH1 vaccine in newly diagnosed glioma. Antigen specificity for these receptors is unknown. Measured with immunoSEQ multiplex PCR; TCRdb has only the in-frame clones, and not every one. There are 20,000 to 25,000 clones in the sample; roughly four fifths occur only once, and less than 15% lies in the top ten. Documented time point: week 23, last vaccination. Doses comprised 300 ug of mutant IDH1 20-mer peptide each, plus topical imiquimod. The sample in question was PBMCs, obtained from a glioma patient whose treatment included an IDH1 peptide vaccine. These receptor sequences come from a man younger than 45 with glioma.

The chain has TRBV7-7 and TRBJ2-1; tentative D call: TRBD2 (6 bases). V shed 1 base and J shed 2 bases, with 9 bases lying between them. Per the germline V gene, CDR1 is SSHAT and CDR2 is FNYEAQ (reference sequence). The CDR3 totals 15 residues. CDR3 in amino acids: CASSLEGGPYNEQFF. The CDR3 region has the DNA TGTGCCAGCAGCTTAGAGGGAGGCCCCTACAATGAGCAGTTCTTC.

This clone has only one observation. The chain links TRBV12-5 to TRBJ2-2; D is unresolved. This CDR3 is built from 11 residues. The germline V gene has CDR1 LGHNT and CDR2 FRNRAP. CDR3 nucleotide sequence: TGTGCCTCCCTTAGGGCCGGGGAGCTGTTTTTT. Amino acids: CASLRAGELFF.

The chain is built from TRBV10-1 and TRBJ2-2, with TRBD2 matching 9 bases. The germline CDR1 and CDR2 sequences are WNHNN and SYGVQD (reference sequence). The junction had 5 bases not matched to a gene; V was cut back by 3 bases and J by 6 bases. The CDR3 spans 15 residues. The DNA of the CDR3 is TGCGCCAGCAGTGAAGGCGGGAGGGCGGCCGGGGAGCTGTTTTTT. Residues: CASSEGGRAAGELFF.

This clone showed up just once. J is TRBJ2-3 and V is TRBV6-5, with 10 nucleotides matching TRBD2. From germline, CDR1 is MNHEY and CDR2 SVGAGI. V lost 6 bases and J lost 1; bases outside the gene matches: 4. CDR3 length equals 15 residues. The CDR3 nucleotides read TGTGCCAGCAGGGGACTAGCGCGTGGCACAGATACGCAGTATTTT. Translation: CASRGLARGTDTQYF.

The J gene is TRBJ2-3, the V gene TRBV5-1, with 9 bases aligning to TRBD2. Germline loops: CDR1 SGHRS, CDR2 YFSETQ. With V trimmed by 0 bases and J by 6 bases, 14 bases remained unmatched. There are 18 residues in the CDR3. CDR3 in amino acids: CASSLVPRTAGGPDTQYF. In nucleotides, the CDR3 is TGCGCCAGCAGCTTGGTTCCCCGAACCGCGGGAGGGCCGGATACGCAGTATTTT.

The chain couples TRBV2 to TRBJ2-3; 10 positions match TRBD2. Germline CDR1 is SNHLY and CDR2 is FYNNEI. The CDR3 extends over 13 amino acids. J lost 5 bases, V lost 10 bases, and 6 bases had no gene match. The CDR3 DNA follows: TGTGCCACTCCGGGACTAGCGATAGATACGCAGTATTTT. Encoded protein: CATPGLAIDTQYF.

The chain links TRBV23-1 to TRBJ2-2; D remains ambiguous. TRBV23-1 is reported as an ORF; its role is uncertain. With 1 base removed from V and 3 bases from J, the gap between germline ends came to 6 bases. The CDR3 is 14 amino acids. CDR3 in DNA: TGCGCCAGCAGTCAATTGGGTCACACCGGGGAGCTGTTTTTT. The encoded protein is CASSQLGHTGELFF.

The rearrangement uses TRBV5-1 and TRBJ1-1, with 9 bases fitting TRBD1. The J segment lost 0 bases and the V segment lost 4 bases, leaving 7 bases of the junction unmatched. The CDR3 contains 16 residues. The germline V gene has CDR1 SGHRS and CDR2 YFSETQ. The CDR3 here is CASSPVGQGLNTEAFF. CDR3 nucleotide sequence: TGCGCCAGCAGCCCGGTGGGACAGGGCCTGAACACTGAAGCTTTCTTT.

The chain combines TRBV29-1 with TRBJ1-1, with no clear D. The CDR3 length is 11 residues. Trimming removed 4 bases at V and 5 bases at J, with 8 bases between. Germline V lookup: CDR1 SQVTM, CDR2 ANQGSEA. The CDR3 DNA reads as TGCAGCGTTGCAACGGGGACTGAAGCTTTCTTT. Its protein is CSVATGTEAFF.

V and J are TRBV5-1 and TRBJ2-7; TRBD2 matches 9 bases. This CDR3 region has 15 residues. Germline V gene lookup returns CDR1 SGHRS and CDR2 YFSETQ. V lost 7 bases to trimming and J lost 3 bases; unmatched junction nucleotides: 11. CDR3 sequence (DNA): TGCGCCAGCGCCATGGGACTAGCTGGTATCTACGAGCAGTACTTC. It codes for CASAMGLAGIYEQYF. Using reference TRBV5-1 and TRBJ2-7 for the parts outside the CDR3, the full variable domain is KAGVTQTPRYLIKTRGQQVTLSCSPISGHRSVSWYQQTPGQGLQFLFEYFSETQRNKGNFPGRFSGRQFSNSRSEMNVSTLELGDSALYLCASAMGLAGIYEQYFGPGTRLTVT.

The chain combines TRBV5-1 with TRBJ2-4, with D possibly matching TRBD1 (6 bases). Germline V lookup: CDR1 SGHRS, CDR2 YFSETQ. V lost 0 bases and J lost 0, with 19 bases in between. The CDR3 has 19 amino acids. The CDR3 DNA reads as TGCGCCAGCAGCTTGGATGGCAGGGGAACGGGGTTAGCCAAAAACATTCAGTACTTC. Its translation is CASSLDGRGTGLAKNIQYF.

This clone was counted a single time. This rearrangement joins TRBV5-1 to TRBJ2-2; no definite D call. Germline V gives CDR1 SGHRS, CDR2 YFSETQ. The CDR3 has 15 residues. Trimming stripped 0 bases from V and 1 base from J, with 7 bases between. CDR3 sequence reads: CASSLELVNTGELFF. In DNA, the CDR3 is TGCGCCAGCAGCTTGGAGTTAGTGAACACCGGGGAGCTGTTTTTT. Combining the CDR3 with reference TRBV5-1 and TRBJ2-2 gives the whole variable domain KAGVTQTPRYLIKTRGQQVTLSCSPISGHRSVSWYQQTPGQGLQFLFEYFSETQRNKGNFPGRFSGRQFSNSRSEMNVSTLELGDSALYLCASSLELVNTGELFFGEGSRLTVL.

J is TRBJ2-3 and V is TRBV30, with 7 bases matching TRBD1. This CDR3 contains 16 residues. V lost 0 bases and J lost 3; bases outside the gene matches: 9. CDR1 and CDR2 from the germline V gene are GTSNPN and SVGIG (reference sequence). The CDR3: CAWSVKGRGWTDTQYF. Here the CDR3 DNA reads TGTGCCTGGAGTGTAAAGGGCAGGGGGTGGACAGATACGCAGTATTTT.

The chain recombines TRBV2 with TRBJ1-1; possible D gene TRBD1, 6 bases. CDR1 and CDR2 from the germline V gene are SNHLY and FYNNEI. The CDR3 is 14 amino acids. V was clipped by 4 bases and J by 4 bases, with 13 bases between them. Here the CDR3 reads CASSAGDDGTEAFF. As DNA, the CDR3 is TGTGCCAGCAGTGCAGGGGATGACGGCACTGAAGCTTTCTTT.

The chain combines TRBV11-2 with TRBJ1-2, with no clear D. The CDR3 is 13 residues long. The V end was cut by 4 bases, the J end by 1 base, with 7 bases between. CDR1 is SGHAT and CDR2 is FQNNGV in the germline V gene. DNA of the CDR3: TGTGCCAGCAGCTCGGGCGGTAACTATGGCTACACCTTC. As protein: CASSSGGNYGYTF.